This T cell receptor beta chain was obtained from a study of regulatory T cells in long-lasting Graves disease listed by TCRdb under 2021. Notes on the research overall: To count as having persistent Graves' disease, a patient had to have received antithyroid drug treatment for over 5 years with TSH receptor autoantibodies remaining persistently positive. The study was registered as a clinical trial and conducted in China. Peripheral blood TCR sequencing and RNA sequencing compared persistent Graves' disease patients with newly diagnosed Graves' disease patients. A total of around 35 samples underwent TCR sequencing, from roughly 13 patients with persistent Graves' disease and approximately 20 patients with newly diagnosed Graves' disease. On average, persistent Graves' disease patients in the clinical cohort had been on antithyroid drugs for about 10 years.

The research as a whole found: Only the TCR beta chain was sequenced and analyzed. The authors noted that the small sample size was a limitation that may lower accuracy. Patients with persistent disease shared more public clonotypes (about 3,000) than newly diagnosed patients did (more than 900). Lower TCR Shannon entropy and fewer highly expanded clones were observed in persistent Graves' disease patients than in newly diagnosed patients, which suggested clonal expansion. Because the primary lesion, thyroid tissue, could not be accessed, the study looked at peripheral blood alone. Preferential use of TRBV28, TRBJ1-2 and TRBJ2-5 was observed in persistent disease, whereas TRBV20-1 and TRBJ2-1 were favored in newly diagnosed disease.

Remarks on this clonotype: Its antigen target is currently unknown. No much larger clonotype is one base removed from it; base qualities were not supplied.

Measured from the cysteine to the phenylalanine, the CDR3 is 16 residues long. The DNA shown is the 48-base CDR3, in frame from base 1. V is pared back by 4 bases and J by 1 base, with 18 bases lying between the germline termini. Via the germline V gene, CDR1 is SGHRS and CDR2 YFSETQ. Receptor libraries were prepared by multiplex PCR. Sequenced using an Illumina HiSeq 4000. CDR3 regions were amplified by Arm-PCR with iRepertoire HTBI primers to construct TCR beta libraries. Before sequencing, the PCR products went through gel purification. As for the authors' bioinformatics: Across samples, 55 to 80 TRBV and 12 to 15 TRBJ segments were identified and used for gene usage analysis of CDR3 amino acid clonotypes. COPE and FqMerger were used to merge filtered high-quality paired reads into contigs. Contigs were aligned with BLAST to IMGT TRBV, TRBD and TRBJ reference genes, and CDR3 was defined per IMGT. Clonotypes above 0.1% frequency were classified as highly expanded clones. Shannon entropy served as the measure of repertoire diversity, while the Gini coefficient captured V-J evenness. A clonotype found in more than one individual was treated as public. Starting from the raw public reads, TCRdb applied fastp trimming at Q25, assembled clones with MiXCR and retained in-frame beta chains. Identical CDR3 protein sequences are pooled into one entry, listed with their most common genes and DNA. Here the V and J calls rest on TCRdb's processing, not on the authors' analysis. For this sample the table gives 450,000 or so distinct CDR3 sequences, of which 22% were detected only once. Of the sample, roughly 13% is held by the ten largest clones.

Explained via the paper, the time point label denotes: persistent/refractory GD, antithyroid drugs over 5 years with positive TRAb. RNA was extracted from PBMCs in TRIzol for both TCR sequencing and RNA sequencing. Graves' disease was diagnosed according to American Thyroid Association guidelines. Recruitment of patients was carried out at an endocrinology department in Xi'an, China. From each patient, roughly 9 milliliters of peripheral blood was collected into an EDTA anticoagulant tube. Ficoll Paque Plus density gradient separation was used to isolate PBMCs, and no further T cell sorting was performed. RNA quality was checked with an Agilent 2100 Bioanalyzer and agarose gel, and concentration with a NanoDrop 2000.

The specimen comprised peripheral blood mononuclear cells (PBMCs), sampled when the disease was refractory, from a patient treated with antithyroid drugs. The chain is made from TRBV5-1 and TRBJ2-7; the D gene is perhaps TRBD1, on 6 matching bases. The TCR comes from a female donor with Graves disease. In nucleotide form, the sequence is TGCGCCAGCAGCCCATCCAAGGGACACCTATCCTACGAGCAGTACTTC. This translates into CASSPSKGHLSYEQYF.